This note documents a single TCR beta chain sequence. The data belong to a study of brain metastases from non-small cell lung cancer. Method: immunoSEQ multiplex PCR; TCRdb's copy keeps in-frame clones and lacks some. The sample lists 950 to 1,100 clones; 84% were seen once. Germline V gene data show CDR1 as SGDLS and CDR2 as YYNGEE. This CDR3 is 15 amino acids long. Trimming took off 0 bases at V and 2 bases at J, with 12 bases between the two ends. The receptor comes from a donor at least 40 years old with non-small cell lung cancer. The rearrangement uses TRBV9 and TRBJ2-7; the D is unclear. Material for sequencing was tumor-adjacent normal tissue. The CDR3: CASSVDPTAPYEQYF. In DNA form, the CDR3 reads TGTGCCAGCAGCGTAGACCCGACGGCCCCCTACGAGCAGTACTTC.